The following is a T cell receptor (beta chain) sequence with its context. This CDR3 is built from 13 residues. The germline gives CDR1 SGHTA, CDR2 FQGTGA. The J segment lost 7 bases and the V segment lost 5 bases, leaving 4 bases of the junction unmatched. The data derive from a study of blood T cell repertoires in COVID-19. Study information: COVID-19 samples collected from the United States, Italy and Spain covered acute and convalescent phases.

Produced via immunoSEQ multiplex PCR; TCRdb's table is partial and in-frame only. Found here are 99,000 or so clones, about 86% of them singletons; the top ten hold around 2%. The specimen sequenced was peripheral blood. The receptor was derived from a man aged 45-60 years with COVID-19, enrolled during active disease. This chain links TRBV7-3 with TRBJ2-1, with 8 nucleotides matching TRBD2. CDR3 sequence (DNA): TGTGCCAGCAGCAAGGGACTAGATAATGAGCAGTTCTTC. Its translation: CASSKGLDNEQFF.